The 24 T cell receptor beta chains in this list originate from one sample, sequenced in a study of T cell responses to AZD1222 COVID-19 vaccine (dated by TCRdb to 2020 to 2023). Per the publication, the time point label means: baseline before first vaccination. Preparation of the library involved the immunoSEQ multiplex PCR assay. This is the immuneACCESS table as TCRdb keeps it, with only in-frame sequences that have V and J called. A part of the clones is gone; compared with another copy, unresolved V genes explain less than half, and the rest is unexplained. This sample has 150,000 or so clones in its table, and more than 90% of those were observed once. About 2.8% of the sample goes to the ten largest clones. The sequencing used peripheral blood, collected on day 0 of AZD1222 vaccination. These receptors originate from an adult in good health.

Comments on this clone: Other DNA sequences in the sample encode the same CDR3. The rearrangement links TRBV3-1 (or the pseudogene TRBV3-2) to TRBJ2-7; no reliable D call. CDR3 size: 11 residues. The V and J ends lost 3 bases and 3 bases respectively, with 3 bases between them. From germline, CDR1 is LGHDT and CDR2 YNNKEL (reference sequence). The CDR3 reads CASSQGYEQYF. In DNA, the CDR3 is TGTGCCAGCAGCCAGGGCTACGAGCAGTACTTC.

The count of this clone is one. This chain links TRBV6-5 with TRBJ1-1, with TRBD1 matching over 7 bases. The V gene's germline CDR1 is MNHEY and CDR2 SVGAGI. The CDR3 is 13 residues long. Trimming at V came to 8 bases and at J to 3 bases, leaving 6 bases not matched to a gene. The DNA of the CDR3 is TGTGCCAGCGTGAAGGGGGCGGACACTGAAGCTTTCTTT. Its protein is CASVKGADTEAFF.

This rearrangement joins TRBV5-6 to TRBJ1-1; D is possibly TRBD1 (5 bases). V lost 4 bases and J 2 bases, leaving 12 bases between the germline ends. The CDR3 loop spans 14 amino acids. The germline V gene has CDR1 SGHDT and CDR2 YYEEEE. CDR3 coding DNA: TGTGCCAGCAGCCCCTCGGGGGGAAACACTGAAGCTTTCTTT. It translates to CASSPSGGNTEAFF.

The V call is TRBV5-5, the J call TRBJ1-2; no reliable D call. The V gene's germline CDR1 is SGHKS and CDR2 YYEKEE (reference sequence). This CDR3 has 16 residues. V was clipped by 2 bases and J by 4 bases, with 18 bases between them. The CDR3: CASSFGPLSVPYGYTF. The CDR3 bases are TGTGCCAGCAGCTTTGGGCCCCTGTCCGTTCCCTATGGCTACACCTTC.

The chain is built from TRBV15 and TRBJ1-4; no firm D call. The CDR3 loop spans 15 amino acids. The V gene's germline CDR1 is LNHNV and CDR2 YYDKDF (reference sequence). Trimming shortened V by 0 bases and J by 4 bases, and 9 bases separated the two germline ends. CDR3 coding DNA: TGTGCCACCAGCAGAGATAAGGGATATAATGAAAAACTGTTTTTT. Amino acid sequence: CATSRDKGYNEKLFF.

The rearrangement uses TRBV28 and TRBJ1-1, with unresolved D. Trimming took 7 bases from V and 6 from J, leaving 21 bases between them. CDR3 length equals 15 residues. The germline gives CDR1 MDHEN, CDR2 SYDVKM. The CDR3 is CASTWERRGSAEAFF. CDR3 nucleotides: TGTGCCAGCACCTGGGAGAGACGGGGTAGCGCTGAAGCTTTCTTT.

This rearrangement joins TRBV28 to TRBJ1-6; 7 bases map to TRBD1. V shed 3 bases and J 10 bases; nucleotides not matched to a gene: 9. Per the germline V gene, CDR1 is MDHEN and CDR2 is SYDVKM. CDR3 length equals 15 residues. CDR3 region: CASSFNDREDSPLHF. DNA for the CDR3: TGTGCCAGCAGTTTTAACGACAGGGAAGACTCACCCCTCCACTTT.

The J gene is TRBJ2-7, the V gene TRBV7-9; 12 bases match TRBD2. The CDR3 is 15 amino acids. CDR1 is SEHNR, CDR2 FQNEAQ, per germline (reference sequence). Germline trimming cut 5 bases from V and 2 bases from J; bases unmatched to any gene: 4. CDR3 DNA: TGTGCCAGCAGCCCACTAGCGGGAGGTGCCTACGAGCAGTACTTC. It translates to CASSPLAGGAYEQYF.

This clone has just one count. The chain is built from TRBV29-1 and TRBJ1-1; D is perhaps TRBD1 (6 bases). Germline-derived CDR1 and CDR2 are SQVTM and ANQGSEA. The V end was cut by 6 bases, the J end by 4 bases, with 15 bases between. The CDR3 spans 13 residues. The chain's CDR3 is CSVSAGASTEAFF. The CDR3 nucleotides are TGCAGCGTGTCTGCGGGGGCGAGCACTGAAGCTTTCTTT. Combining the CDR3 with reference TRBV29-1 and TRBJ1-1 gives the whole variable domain SAVISQKPSRDICQRGTSLTIQCQVDSQVTMMFWYRQQPGQSLTLIATANQGSEATYESGFVIDKFPISRPNLTFSTLTVSNMSPEDSSIYLCSVSAGASTEAFFGQGTRLTVV.

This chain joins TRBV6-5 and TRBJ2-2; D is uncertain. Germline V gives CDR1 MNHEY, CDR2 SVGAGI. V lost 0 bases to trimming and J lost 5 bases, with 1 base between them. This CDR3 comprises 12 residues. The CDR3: CASSYSTGELFF. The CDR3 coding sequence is TGTGCCAGCAGTTACTCGACCGGGGAGCTGTTTTTT.

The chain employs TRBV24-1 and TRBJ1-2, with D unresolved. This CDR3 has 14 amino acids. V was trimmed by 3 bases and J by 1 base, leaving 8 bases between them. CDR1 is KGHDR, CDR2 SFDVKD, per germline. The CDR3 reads CATSDVELNYGYTF. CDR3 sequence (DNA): TGTGCCACCAGTGATGTAGAACTTAACTATGGCTACACCTTC.

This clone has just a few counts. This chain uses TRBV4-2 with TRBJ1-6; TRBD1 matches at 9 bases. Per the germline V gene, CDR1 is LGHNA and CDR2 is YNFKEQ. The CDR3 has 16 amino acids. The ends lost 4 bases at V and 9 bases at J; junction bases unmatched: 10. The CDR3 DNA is TGTGCCAGCAGCCTAGACGGGGGGACAGGGAGTTCACCCCTCCACTTT. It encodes CASSLDGGTGSSPLHF.

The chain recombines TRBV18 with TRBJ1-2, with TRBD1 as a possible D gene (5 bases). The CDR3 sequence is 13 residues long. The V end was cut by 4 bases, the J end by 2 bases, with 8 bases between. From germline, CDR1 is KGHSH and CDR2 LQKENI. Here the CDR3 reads CASSRGENYGYTF. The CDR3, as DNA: TGTGCCAGCTCACGGGGGGAGAACTATGGCTACACCTTC. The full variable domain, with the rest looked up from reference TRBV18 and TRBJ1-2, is NAGVMQNPRHLVRRRGQEARLRCSPMKGHSHVYWYRQLPEEGLKFMVYLQKENIIDESGMPKERFSAEFPKEGPSILRIQQVVRGDSAAYFCASSRGENYGYTFGSGTRLTVV.

The CDR3 here is CSAEWGTEAFF. The CDR3 nucleotides are TGCAGCGCTGAGTGGGGGACTGAAGCTTTCTTT. The chain links TRBV29-1 to TRBJ1-1; possible D gene TRBD1, 5 bases. The length of the CDR3 is 11 residues. Germline assignment: CDR1 SQVTM and CDR2 ANQGSEA. Trimming left V 7 bases short and J 5 bases short, with 11 bases between.

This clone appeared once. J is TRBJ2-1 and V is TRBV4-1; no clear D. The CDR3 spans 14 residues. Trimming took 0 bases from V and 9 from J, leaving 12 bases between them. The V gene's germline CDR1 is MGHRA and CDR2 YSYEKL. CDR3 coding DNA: TGCGCCAGCAGCCAAGAATCCCCCGTGGGTGAGCAGTTCTTC. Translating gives CASSQESPVGEQFF.

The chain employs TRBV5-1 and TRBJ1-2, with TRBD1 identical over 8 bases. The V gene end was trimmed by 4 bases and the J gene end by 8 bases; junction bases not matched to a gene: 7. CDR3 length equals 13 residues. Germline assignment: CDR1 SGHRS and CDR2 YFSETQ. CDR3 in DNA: TGCGCCAGCAGCCTACAGGGGGATGGCGGCTACACCTTC. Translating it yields CASSLQGDGGYTF.

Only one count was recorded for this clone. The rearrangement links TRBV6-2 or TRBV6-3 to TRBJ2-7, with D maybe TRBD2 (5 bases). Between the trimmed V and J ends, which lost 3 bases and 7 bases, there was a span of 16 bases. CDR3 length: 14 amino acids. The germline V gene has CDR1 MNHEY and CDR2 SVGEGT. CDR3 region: CASSYMAGEGEQYF. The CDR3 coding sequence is TGTGCCAGCAGTTATATGGCAGGAGAGGGTGAGCAGTACTTC.

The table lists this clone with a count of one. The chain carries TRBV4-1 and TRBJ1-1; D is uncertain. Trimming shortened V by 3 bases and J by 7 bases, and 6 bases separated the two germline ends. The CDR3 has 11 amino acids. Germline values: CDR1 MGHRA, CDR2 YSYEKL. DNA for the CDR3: TGCGCCAGCAGCCAGGGGATTGAAGCTTTCTTT. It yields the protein CASSQGIEAFF.

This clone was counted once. In DNA form, the CDR3 reads TGTGCCAGCAGTTATGTTAACAGGGTCGGGAACTATGGCTACACCTTC. As protein: CASSYVNRVGNYGYTF. The chain carries TRBV6-5 and TRBJ1-2; D perhaps matches TRBD1 (6 bases). The CDR3 sequence is 16 residues long. V was cut by 3 bases and J by 2 bases, with 16 bases left in between. Per germline, CDR1 MNHEY and CDR2 SVGAGI.

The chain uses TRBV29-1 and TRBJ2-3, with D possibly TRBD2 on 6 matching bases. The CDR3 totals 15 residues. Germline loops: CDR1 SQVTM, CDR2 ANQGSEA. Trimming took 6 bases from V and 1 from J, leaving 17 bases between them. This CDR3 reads CSVGGGGLGTDTQYF. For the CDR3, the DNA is TGCAGCGTGGGTGGCGGAGGGTTGGGCACAGATACGCAGTATTTT.

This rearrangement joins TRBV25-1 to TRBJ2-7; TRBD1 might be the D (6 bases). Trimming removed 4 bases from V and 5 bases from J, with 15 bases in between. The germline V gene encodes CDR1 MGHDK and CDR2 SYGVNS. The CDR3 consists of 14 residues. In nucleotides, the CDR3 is TGTGCCAGCAGTGGCCGGGCAGGGGTCCACGAGCAGTACTTC. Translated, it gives CASSGRAGVHEQYF.

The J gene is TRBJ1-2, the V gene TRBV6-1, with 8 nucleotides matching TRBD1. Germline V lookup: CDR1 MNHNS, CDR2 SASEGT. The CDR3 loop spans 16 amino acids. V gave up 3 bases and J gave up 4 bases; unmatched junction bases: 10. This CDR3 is CASSEGAGGAFYGYTF. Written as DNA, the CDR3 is TGTGCCAGCAGTGAGGGCGCAGGGGGCGCCTTCTATGGCTACACCTTC.

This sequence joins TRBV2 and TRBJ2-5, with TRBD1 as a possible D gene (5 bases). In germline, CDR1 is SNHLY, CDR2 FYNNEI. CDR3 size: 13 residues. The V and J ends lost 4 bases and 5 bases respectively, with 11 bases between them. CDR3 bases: TGTGCCAGCAGTGGGGGCGCCGGGGAGACCCAGTACTTC. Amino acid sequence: CASSGGAGETQYF. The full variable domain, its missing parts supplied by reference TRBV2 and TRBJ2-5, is EPEVTQTPSHQVTQMGQEVILRCVPISNHLYFYWYRQILGQKVEFLVSFYNNEISEKSEIFDDQFSVERPDGSNFTLKIRSTKLEDSAMYFCASSGGAGETQYFGPGTRLLVL.

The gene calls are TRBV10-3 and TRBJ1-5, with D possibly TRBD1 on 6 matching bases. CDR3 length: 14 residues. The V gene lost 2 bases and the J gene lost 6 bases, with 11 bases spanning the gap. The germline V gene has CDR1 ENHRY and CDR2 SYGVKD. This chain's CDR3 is CAISEDRTGQPQHF. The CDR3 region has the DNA TGTGCCATCAGTGAGGACAGGACGGGTCAGCCCCAGCATTTT.